One and the same sample provided the 21 T cell receptor beta chains below, sequenced in a study of shared clonotypes between healthy human individuals. Repertoires were generated with immunoSEQ multiplex PCR, while TCRdb's copy carries only in-frame clones and drops some. The data contain hundreds of thousands of clones, 60% to 75% of them seen just once; the ten biggest clones take up around 2%. Sequencing input: memory CD4+ T cells sorted from blood. Documented subset: CD45RA-negative fraction. Every receptor here comes from a woman in her twenties or thirties in good health.

The chain employs TRBV5-6 and TRBJ1-2; TRBD1 agrees at 8 bases. CDR1 SGHDT and CDR2 YYEEEE come from the germline V gene. The CDR3 extends over 15 amino acids. V gave up 4 bases and J gave up 3 bases; unmatched junction bases: 8. In nucleotides, the CDR3 is TGTGCCAGCAGCCGAGACAGGGGATGGGACTATGGCTACACCTTC. Its protein is CASSRDRGWDYGYTF.

The rearrangement joins TRBV5-1 to TRBJ2-5, with TRBD2 identical over 10 bases. From germline, CDR1 is SGHRS and CDR2 YFSETQ. With V trimmed by 1 base and J by 6 bases, 6 bases remained unmatched. The CDR3 length is 15 residues. DNA of the CDR3: TGCGCCAGCAGCTTGCGGCTAGCGGGAGAAAAGACCCAGTACTTC. It yields the protein CASSLRLAGEKTQYF.

This clone was seen a single time. V and J are TRBV28 and TRBJ2-7; either TRBD1 or TRBD2 may supply D (5 bases each). The CDR3 consists of 15 residues. The V and J ends lost 5 bases and 7 bases respectively, with 21 bases between them. Germline V gene data show CDR1 as MDHEN and CDR2 as SYDVKM. CDR3 in DNA: TGTGCCAGCAGTGGGAGCGAGGGGATCGGGAAGGAGCAGTACTTC. Protein product: CASSGSEGIGKEQYF.

The chain has TRBV7-8 and TRBJ2-7; 10 bases match TRBD2. The CDR3 loop spans 17 amino acids. Trimming at V came to 1 base and at J to 2 bases, leaving 8 bases not matched to a gene. Germline V gene data show CDR1 as SGHVS and CDR2 as FQNEAQ. The CDR3 DNA sequence: TGTGCCAGCAGCTTAGGCCTAGCGGGAGTCAAGCCCTACGAGCAGTACTTC. Translating gives CASSLGLAGVKPYEQYF.

The CDR3 nucleotides read TGCGCCAGCAGACGCTTCCTCCAGAGCACAGATACGCAGTATTTT. The encoded protein is CASRRFLQSTDTQYF. The V call is TRBV5-1, the J call TRBJ2-3, with D hard to call. Germline CDR1 and CDR2: SGHRS and YFSETQ. V was trimmed by 5 bases and J by 0 bases, leaving 13 bases between them. The CDR3 spans 15 residues.

The chain joins TRBV28 to TRBJ1-4; 7 positions match TRBD1. Per germline, CDR1 MDHEN and CDR2 SYDVKM. The junction had 20 bases not matched to a gene; V was cut back by 6 bases and J by 4 bases. The CDR3 extends over 19 amino acids. The CDR3 DNA follows: TGTGCCAGCAGACCCGGGTGGAGGGGGCGTAACAAGAATAATGAAAAACTGTTTTTT. Translated, it gives CASRPGWRGRNKNNEKLFF.

The V and J genes are TRBV7-2 and TRBJ1-2; a weak D match, TRBD1 (6 bases). CDR3 length: 14 amino acids. The V gene lost 4 bases and the J gene lost 4 bases, with 13 bases spanning the gap. Germline V lookup: CDR1 SGHTA, CDR2 FQGNSA. This chain's CDR3 is CASSYRDKPYGYTF. In DNA form, the CDR3 reads TGTGCCAGCAGCTACCGGGACAAGCCCTATGGCTACACCTTC.

Turning to this clone: Other DNA sequences within the sample encode an identical CDR3. V is TRBV27 and J is TRBJ1-2, with TRBD1 as a possible D gene (6 bases). With 4 bases removed from V and 2 bases from J, the gap between germline ends came to 8 bases. The germline V gene has CDR1 MNHEY and CDR2 SMNVEV (reference sequence). This CDR3 has 13 amino acids. This chain's CDR3 is CASSSQGNYGYTF. The CDR3 region has the DNA TGTGCCAGCAGTTCCCAGGGGAACTATGGCTACACCTTC.

The chain is built from TRBV6-1 and TRBJ2-3, with D possibly being TRBD1 or TRBD2 (5 bases each). Looked up from germline, CDR1 is MNHNS and CDR2 is SASEGT. The CDR3 consists of 14 residues. V dropped 3 bases and J dropped 3 bases, with 10 bases sitting between them. The CDR3 sequence: CASSDMWGTDTQYF. For the CDR3, the DNA is TGTGCCAGCAGTGATATGTGGGGGACAGATACGCAGTATTTT.

V is TRBV7-3 and J is TRBJ1-1; maybe TRBD1 (5 bases). The V and J ends lost 5 bases and 3 bases respectively, with 13 bases between them. Germline CDR1 and CDR2: SGHTA and FQGTGA. The CDR3 is 14 residues long. CDR3 DNA: TGTGCCAGCAGCCCCCAAGGGACGGACACTGAAGCTTTCTTT. Translated, it gives CASSPQGTDTEAFF.

The DNA for the CDR3 is TGTGCCAGTAGTATGCATATGGGGAGAGGGCTTTATACTGAAGCTTTCTTT. This gives the protein CASSMHMGRGLYTEAFF. The chain uses TRBV19 and TRBJ1-1; D remains ambiguous. V was cut by 3 bases and J by 5 bases, with 22 bases left in between. Germline V lookup: CDR1 LNHDA, CDR2 SQIVND (reference sequence). There are 17 residues in the CDR3.

As to this clone: Distinct nucleotide sequences in the sample also encode this CDR3. The genes are TRBV7-9 and TRBJ2-2, with D perhaps matching TRBD1 (5 bases). This CDR3 has 15 residues. With 1 base removed from V and 4 bases from J, the gap between germline ends came to 10 bases. Per the germline V gene, CDR1 is SEHNR and CDR2 is FQNEAQ (reference sequence). Here the CDR3 DNA reads TGTGCCAGCAGCTTAGGCCAGGGTAGCACCGGGGAGCTGTTTTTT. It is translated as CASSLGQGSTGELFF.

The chain combines TRBV28 with TRBJ2-1; 8 bases fit TRBD2. The J segment lost 3 bases and the V segment lost 5 bases, leaving 6 bases of the junction unmatched. CDR1 and CDR2 (germline): MDHEN, SYDVKM. CDR3 length equals 15 residues. CDR3 in amino acids: CASSPWSGSYNEQFF. In DNA form, the CDR3 reads TGTGCCAGCAGTCCATGGAGCGGGAGCTACAATGAGCAGTTCTTC. Together with reference TRBV28 and TRBJ2-1, the CDR3 gives the full variable domain: DVKVTQSSRYLVKRTGEKVFLECVQDMDHENMFWYRQDPGLGLRLIYFSYDVKMKEKGDIPEGYSVSREKKERFSLILESASTNQTSMYLCASSPWSGSYNEQFFGPGTRLTVL.

The chain couples TRBV7-9 to TRBJ2-1, with D unresolved. V dropped 2 bases and J dropped 8 bases, with 16 bases sitting between them. This CDR3 is built from 15 residues. The germline gives CDR1 SEHNR, CDR2 FQNEAQ (reference sequence). CDR3 in amino acids: CASSLLRLNNDEQFF. CDR3 in DNA: TGTGCCAGCAGCTTACTAAGATTGAATAATGATGAGCAGTTCTTC.

This rearrangement joins TRBV2 to TRBJ2-5, with D possibly being TRBD1 (6 bases). The CDR3 sequence is 15 residues long. Per the germline V gene, CDR1 is SNHLY and CDR2 is FYNNEI. V dropped 6 bases and J dropped 6 bases, with 20 bases sitting between them. The CDR3 spells CASSGSRGGKQTQYF. CDR3 bases: TGTGCCAGCAGCGGGTCCAGGGGCGGCAAGCAGACCCAGTACTTC. The full variable domain, with the rest looked up from reference TRBV2 and TRBJ2-5, is EPEVTQTPSHQVTQMGQEVILRCVPISNHLYFYWYRQILGQKVEFLVSFYNNEISEKSEIFDDQFSVERPDGSNFTLKIRSTKLEDSAMYFCASSGSRGGKQTQYFGPGTRLLVL.

The chain recombines TRBV27 with TRBJ2-1; 9 bases align to TRBD2. This CDR3 has 14 residues. Germline lookup yields CDR1 MNHEY and CDR2 SMNVEV (reference sequence). Trimming removed 6 bases from V and 5 bases from J; junction bases left unmatched: 5. The CDR3, as DNA: TGTGCCAGCAGGAGGACTAGCGCAAACAATGAGCAGTTCTTC. It codes for CASRRTSANNEQFF.

This clone was detected once. V and J are TRBV10-3 and TRBJ2-1; D ambiguous. The CDR3 has 11 amino acids. V was cut by 6 bases and J by 5 bases, with 5 bases left in between. The V gene's germline CDR1 is ENHRY and CDR2 SYGVKD. In DNA, the CDR3 is TGTGCCATCAGCGTAGACAATGAGCAGTTCTTC. This sequence encodes CAISVDNEQFF.

The chain couples TRBV5-1 to TRBJ1-3; a possible D gene is TRBD1 (5 bases). CDR3 length: 13 amino acids. Germline loops: CDR1 SGHRS, CDR2 YFSETQ. V was pared by 2 bases and J by 4 bases, with 7 bases between. The CDR3 protein is CASSFDRGNTIYF. The CDR3 coding sequence is TGCGCCAGCAGCTTTGACAGAGGAAACACCATATATTTT.

About this clone: A much larger clonotype is one base distant, so this may be a read error. The genes are TRBV11-2 and TRBJ2-3; no reliable D call. Germline V gene lookup returns CDR1 SGHAT and CDR2 FQNNGV. Trimming stripped 7 bases from V and 2 bases from J, with 4 bases between. This CDR3 comprises 11 residues. In DNA form, the CDR3 reads TGTGCCAGCACCGACACAGATACGCAGTATTTT. Protein sequence: CASTDTDTQYF.

The J gene is TRBJ2-7, the V gene TRBV27; no firm D call. Trimming stripped 2 bases from V and 1 base from J, with 12 bases between. Per the germline V gene, CDR1 is MNHEY and CDR2 is SMNVEV (reference sequence). The CDR3 has 15 residues. CDR3 coding DNA: TGTGCCAGCAGTTTAAATGGCCAGCCGTCCTACGAGCAGTACTTC. Translating gives CASSLNGQPSYEQYF.

In the case of this clone: Within the sample, other DNA sequences also encode this same CDR3. The V and J genes are TRBV18 and TRBJ2-5; tentatively, D is TRBD2 (5 bases). Trimming took 3 bases from V and 0 from J, leaving 11 bases between them. The CDR3 is made up of 15 amino acids. CDR1 and CDR2 (germline): KGHSH, LQKENI. The CDR3 bases are TGTGCCAGCTCACCGCGAGCGGCGTACCAAGAGACCCAGTACTTC. The encoded protein is CASSPRAAYQETQYF.